The table lists the clone carrying this TCR beta chain with many counts. Its antigen is currently unknown. The CDR3 spans 11 residues. V gave up 3 bases and J gave up 6 bases, with 6 bases separating them. The data belong to a study of CD8 T cells in ankylosing spondylitis. Findings and limits, study-wide: Within ankylosing spondylitis blood, a TCR beta motif made up of seven to nine highly homologous variants appeared to be characteristic. Clones that were linked to disease were CD8+ and were relatively rare in peripheral blood. Significant enrichment of disease-linked clones was reported in matched ankylosing spondylitis synovial fluid.

Preparation of TCR beta libraries was done by quantitative 5'-RACE with molecular barcodes. MiXCR was run by TCRdb on the 5' RACE reads, yielding one entry per CDR3 protein. The sample records around 99,000 distinct CDR3 sequences, roughly 10% being singletons. The chain couples TRBV12-3 or TRBV12-4 to TRBJ2-7, with D perhaps TRBD2 (5 bases). The TCR was taken from a male donor with ankylosing spondylitis or in good health (not recorded which). Sequenced input: blood, either unsorted or a sorted T cell fraction (not recorded which). The CDR3: CASSFGGEQYF. The CDR3 DNA reads as TGTGCCAGCAGTTTTGGAGGCGAGCAGTACTTC.